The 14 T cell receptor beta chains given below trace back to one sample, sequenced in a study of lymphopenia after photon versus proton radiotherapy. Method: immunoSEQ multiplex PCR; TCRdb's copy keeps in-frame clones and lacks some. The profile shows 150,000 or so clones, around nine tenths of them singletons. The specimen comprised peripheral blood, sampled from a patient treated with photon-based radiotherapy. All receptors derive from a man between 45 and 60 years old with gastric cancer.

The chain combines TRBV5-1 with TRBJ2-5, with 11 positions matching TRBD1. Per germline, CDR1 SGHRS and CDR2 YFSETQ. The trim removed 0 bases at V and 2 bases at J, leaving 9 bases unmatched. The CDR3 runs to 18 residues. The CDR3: CASSLGTGGRRRQETQYF. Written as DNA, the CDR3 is TGCGCCAGCAGCTTGGGGACAGGGGGCAGAAGGCGGCAAGAGACCCAGTACTTC. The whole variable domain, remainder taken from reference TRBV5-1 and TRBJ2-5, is KAGVTQTPRYLIKTRGQQVTLSCSPISGHRSVSWYQQTPGQGLQFLFEYFSETQRNKGNFPGRFSGRQFSNSRSEMNVSTLELGDSALYLCASSLGTGGRRRQETQYFGPGTRLLVL.

The CDR3 spells CASSLRGPGQFNEKLFF. The CDR3 nucleotides read TGTGCCAGCAGTCTACGGGGCCCGGGACAATTTAATGAAAAACTGTTTTTT. The chain links TRBV27 to TRBJ1-4; possibly TRBD1 for D (6 bases). Looked up from germline, CDR1 is MNHEY and CDR2 is SMNVEV (reference sequence). V shed 5 bases and J shed 4 bases, with 20 bases lying between them. CDR3 length: 17 residues.

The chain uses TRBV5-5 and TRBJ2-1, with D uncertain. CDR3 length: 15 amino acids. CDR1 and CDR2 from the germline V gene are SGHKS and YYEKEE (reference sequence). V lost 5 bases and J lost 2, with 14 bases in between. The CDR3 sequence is CASRVVATAYNEQFF. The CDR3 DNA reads TGTGCCAGCAGAGTGGTAGCTACCGCCTACAATGAGCAGTTCTTC.

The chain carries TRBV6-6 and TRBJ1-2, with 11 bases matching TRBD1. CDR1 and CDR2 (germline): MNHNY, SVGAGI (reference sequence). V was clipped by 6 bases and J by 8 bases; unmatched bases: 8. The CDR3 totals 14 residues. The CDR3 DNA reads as TGTGCCAGCAGACTGGGACAGGGGGGAAGCGGCTACACCTTC. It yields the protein CASRLGQGGSGYTF.

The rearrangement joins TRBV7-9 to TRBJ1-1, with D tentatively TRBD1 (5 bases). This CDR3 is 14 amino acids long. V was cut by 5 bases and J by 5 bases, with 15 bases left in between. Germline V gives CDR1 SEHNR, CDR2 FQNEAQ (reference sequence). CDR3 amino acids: CASSRYTQGTEAFF. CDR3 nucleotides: TGTGCCAGCAGCCGATATACGCAGGGAACTGAAGCTTTCTTT.

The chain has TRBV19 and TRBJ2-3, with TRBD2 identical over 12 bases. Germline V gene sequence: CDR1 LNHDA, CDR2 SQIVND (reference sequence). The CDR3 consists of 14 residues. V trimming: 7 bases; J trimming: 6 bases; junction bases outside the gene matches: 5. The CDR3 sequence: CASTPSGRVDTQYF. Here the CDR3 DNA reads TGTGCCAGTACCCCTAGCGGGAGGGTGGATACGCAGTATTTT. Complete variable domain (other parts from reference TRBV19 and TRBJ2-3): DGGITQSPKYLFRKEGQNVTLSCEQNLNHDAMYWYRQDPGQGLRLIYYSQIVNDFQKGDIAEGYSVSREKKESFPLTVTSAQKNPTAFYLCASTPSGRVDTQYFGPGTRLTVL.

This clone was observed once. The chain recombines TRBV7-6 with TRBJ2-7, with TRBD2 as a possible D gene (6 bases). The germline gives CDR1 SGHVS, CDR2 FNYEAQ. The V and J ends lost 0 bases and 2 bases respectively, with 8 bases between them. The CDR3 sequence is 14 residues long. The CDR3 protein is CASSLARGAYEQYF. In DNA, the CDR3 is TGTGCCAGCAGCTTAGCCCGCGGGGCCTACGAGCAGTACTTC.

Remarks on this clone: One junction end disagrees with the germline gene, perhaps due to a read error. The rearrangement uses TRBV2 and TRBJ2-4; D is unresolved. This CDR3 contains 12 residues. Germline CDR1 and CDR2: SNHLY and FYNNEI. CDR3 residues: CASREAKNIQYF. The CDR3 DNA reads TGTGCCAGCAGGGAAGCCAAAAACATTCAGTACTTC.

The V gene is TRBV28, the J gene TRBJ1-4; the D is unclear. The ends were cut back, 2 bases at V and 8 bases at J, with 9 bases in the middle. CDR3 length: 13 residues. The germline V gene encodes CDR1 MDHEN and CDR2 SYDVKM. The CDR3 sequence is CASSLGGREKLFF. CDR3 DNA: TGTGCCAGCAGTTTAGGAGGCCGGGAAAAACTGTTTTTT.

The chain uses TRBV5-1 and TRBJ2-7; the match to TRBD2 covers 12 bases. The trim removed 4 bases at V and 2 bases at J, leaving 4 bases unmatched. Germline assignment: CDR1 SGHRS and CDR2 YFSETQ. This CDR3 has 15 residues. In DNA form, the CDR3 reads TGCGCCAGCAGCCCGCTAGCGGGAGGGACCTACGAGCAGTACTTC. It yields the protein CASSPLAGGTYEQYF.

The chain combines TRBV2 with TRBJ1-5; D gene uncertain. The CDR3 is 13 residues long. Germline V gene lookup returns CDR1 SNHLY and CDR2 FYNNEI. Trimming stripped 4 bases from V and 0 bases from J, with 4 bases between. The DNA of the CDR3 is TGTGCCAGCAGTGTGGATAGCAATCAGCCCCAGCATTTT. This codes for CASSVDSNQPQHF.

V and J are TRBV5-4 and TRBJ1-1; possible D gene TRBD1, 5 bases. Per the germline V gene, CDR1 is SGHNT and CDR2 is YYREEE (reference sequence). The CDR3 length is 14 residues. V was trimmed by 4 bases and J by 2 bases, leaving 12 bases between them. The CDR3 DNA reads TGTGCCAGCAGCGCCGGGGGGTTTAACACTGAAGCTTTCTTT. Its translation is CASSAGGFNTEAFF.

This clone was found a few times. The CDR3 loop reads CASRKEENIQYF. For the CDR3, the DNA is TGTGCCAGTAGGAAGGAGGAAAACATTCAGTACTTC. The V gene is TRBV19, the J gene TRBJ2-4; D might be TRBD2 (5 bases). Trimming shortened V by 6 bases and J by 5 bases, and 8 bases separated the two germline ends. This CDR3 comprises 12 residues. From germline, CDR1 is LNHDA and CDR2 SQIVND (reference sequence). The full variable domain, rest sourced from reference TRBV19 and TRBJ2-4, is DGGITQSPKYLFRKEGQNVTLSCEQNLNHDAMYWYRQDPGQGLRLIYYSQIVNDFQKGDIAEGYSVSREKKESFPLTVTSAQKNPTAFYLCASRKEENIQYFGAGTRLSVL.

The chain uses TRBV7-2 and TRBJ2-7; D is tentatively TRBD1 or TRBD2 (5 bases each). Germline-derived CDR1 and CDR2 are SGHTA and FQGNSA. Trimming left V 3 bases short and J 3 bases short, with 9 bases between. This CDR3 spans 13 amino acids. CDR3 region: CASSFMRGYEQYF. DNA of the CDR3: TGTGCCAGCAGCTTCATGAGGGGCTACGAGCAGTACTTC.